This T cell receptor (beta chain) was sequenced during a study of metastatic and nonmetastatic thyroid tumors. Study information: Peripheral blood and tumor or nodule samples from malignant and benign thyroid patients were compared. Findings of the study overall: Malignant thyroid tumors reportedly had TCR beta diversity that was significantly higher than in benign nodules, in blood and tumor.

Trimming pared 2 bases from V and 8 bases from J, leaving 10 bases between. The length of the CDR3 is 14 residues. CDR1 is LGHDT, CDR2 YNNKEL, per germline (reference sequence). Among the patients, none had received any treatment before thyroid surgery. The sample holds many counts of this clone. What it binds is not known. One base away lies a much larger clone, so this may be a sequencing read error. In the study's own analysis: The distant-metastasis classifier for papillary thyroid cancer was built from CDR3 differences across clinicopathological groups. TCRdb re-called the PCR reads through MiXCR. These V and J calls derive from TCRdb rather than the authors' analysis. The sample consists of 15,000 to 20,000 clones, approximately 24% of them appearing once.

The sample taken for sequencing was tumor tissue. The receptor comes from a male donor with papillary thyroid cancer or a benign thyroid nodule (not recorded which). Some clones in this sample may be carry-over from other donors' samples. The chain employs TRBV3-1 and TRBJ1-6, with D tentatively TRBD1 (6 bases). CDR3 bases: TGTGCCAGCAGCCAACGGGGGCATGATTCACCCCTCCACTTT. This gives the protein CASSQRGHDSPLHF.